The 16 T cell receptor beta chains below all came from one sample that was sequenced in a study of blood T cell repertoires in COVID-19 (dated by TCRdb to the early 2020s). Libraries were built with the immunoSEQ multiplex PCR assay. In its TCRdb copy, this immuneACCESS table keeps in-frame sequences only and misses some clones. Where compared with another copy, unresolved V genes explain less than half of these, and the others have no known cause. This sample holds about 220,000 clones; 90% were observed only once. Roughly 16% of the sample is taken by the ten largest. Sequencing was done on a sample of PBMCs or T cells enriched from blood (not recorded which). The receptor set was obtained from a man aged 30 to 45 who had been exposed to COVID-19.

The V gene is TRBV6-4, the J gene TRBJ2-7, with TRBD2 matching 7 bases. CDR3 size: 13 residues. CDR1 and CDR2 from the germline V gene are MRHNA and SNTAGT. V trimming: 4 bases; J trimming: 4 bases; junction bases outside the gene matches: 4. The CDR3 region has the DNA TGTGCCAGCAGTGCCTCGGGGGGATACGAGCAGTACTTC. Amino acid sequence: CASSASGGYEQYF.

J is TRBJ1-3 and V is TRBV7-2; D gene uncertain. This CDR3 region has 14 residues. Germline loops: CDR1 SGHTA, CDR2 FQGNSA. Trimming shortened V by 0 bases and J by 4 bases, and 7 bases separated the two germline ends. The CDR3 region has the DNA TGTGCCAGCAGCTTAGCGGGCACAGGAAACACCATATATTTT. Protein product: CASSLAGTGNTIYF.

V gene TRBV6-5 combines with J gene TRBJ1-2; D possibly corresponds to TRBD1 (6 bases). CDR1 is MNHEY, CDR2 SVGAGI, per germline. V was pared by 7 bases and J by 3 bases, with 15 bases between. The CDR3 covers 14 residues. In nucleotides, the CDR3 is TGTGCCAGCACCCCAGCGGGGGGCTACTATGGCTACACCTTC. Its translation: CASTPAGGYYGYTF.

The CDR3 loop is CASSQTGFQPQHF. CDR3 nucleotides: TGCGCCAGCAGCCAAACGGGGTTTCAGCCCCAGCATTTT. The chain couples TRBV4-1 to TRBJ1-5; D is undetermined. Germline values: CDR1 MGHRA, CDR2 YSYEKL. Deletions cut 2 bases from V and 6 bases from J, with 8 bases between. This CDR3 has 13 residues.

Note on this clone: At one end the junction does not follow the germline gene, possibly because of a read error. The V call is TRBV9, the J call TRBJ2-2, with 9 bases matching TRBD2. CDR3 length equals 16 residues. Germline CDR1 is SGDLS and CDR2 is YYNGEE. CDR3 nucleotides: TGTGCAAGCAGGCAGAGCGGGGGGCTAAACACCGGGGAGCTGTTTTTT. It specifies CASRQSGGLNTGELFF.

Points on this clone: This may come from a read error, since a much larger clone is one base off. This chain joins TRBV2 and TRBJ2-7; D not resolved. Germline V lookup: CDR1 SNHLY, CDR2 FYNNEI. This CDR3 region has 11 residues. V was trimmed by 3 bases and J by 3 bases, leaving 3 bases between them. The CDR3: CASSDYYEQYF. For the CDR3, the DNA is TGTGCCAGCAGTGACTACTACGAGCAGTACTTC.

The rearrangement uses TRBV11-2 and TRBJ2-7, with 8 bases that match TRBD2. Per germline, CDR1 SGHAT and CDR2 FQNNGV. There are 16 residues in the CDR3. With V trimmed by 2 bases and J by 3 bases, 9 bases remained unmatched. The CDR3 DNA reads TGTGCCAGCAGCTTATTATCCGGGGGGGCTAACTACGAGCAGTACTTC. This encodes CASSLLSGGANYEQYF.

This chain joins TRBV5-5 and TRBJ1-2; TRBD1 might be the D (6 bases). Per the germline V gene, CDR1 is SGHKS and CDR2 is YYEKEE (reference sequence). V lost 1 base, J lost 3 bases, and 7 bases lay in between. The CDR3 is 13 residues long. The CDR3 nucleotides read TGTGCCAGCAGCTTGCGGACAGACTATGGCTACACCTTC. Translated: CASSLRTDYGYTF.

Comments on this clone: Other DNA sequences in this specimen translate into the identical CDR3. The rearrangement links TRBV5-1 to TRBJ2-2; tentative D call: TRBD2 (6 bases). Germline CDR1 reads SGHRS; CDR2 reads YFSETQ. V lost 4 bases and J 2 bases, leaving 9 bases between the germline ends. The CDR3 loop spans 14 amino acids. CDR3 sequence reads: CASSPGTNTGELFF. CDR3 coding DNA: TGCGCCAGCAGCCCCGGGACTAACACCGGGGAGCTGTTTTTT.

The gene calls are TRBV11-2 and TRBJ1-1; unclear D gene. Per germline, CDR1 SGHAT and CDR2 FQNNGV. The CDR3 consists of 13 residues. With 7 bases removed from V and 5 bases from J, the gap between germline ends came to 14 bases. This chain's CDR3 is CASTPLGWTEAFF. The DNA of the CDR3 is TGTGCCAGCACCCCCCTCGGGTGGACTGAAGCTTTCTTT. The full variable domain, its missing parts supplied by reference TRBV11-2 and TRBJ1-1, is EAGVAQSPRYKIIEKRQSVAFWCNPISGHATLYWYQQILGQGPKLLIQFQNNGVVDDSQLPKDRFSAERLKGVDSTLKIQPAKLEDSAVYLCASTPLGWTEAFFGQGTRLTVV.

J is TRBJ2-1 and V is TRBV30; TRBD1 is a possible D gene (5 bases). V was clipped by 5 bases and J by 7 bases, with 9 bases between them. Germline CDR1 is GTSNPN and CDR2 is SVGIG (reference sequence). This CDR3 spans 11 amino acids. Here the CDR3 reads CAWQGGNEQFF. CDR3 in DNA: TGTGCCTGGCAGGGCGGAAATGAGCAGTTCTTC.

V and J are TRBV5-1 and TRBJ2-1, with D possibly TRBD2 on 6 matching bases. Trimming took off 4 bases at V and 3 bases at J, with 17 bases between the two ends. CDR3 length: 16 residues. Germline values: CDR1 SGHRS, CDR2 YFSETQ. CDR3 DNA: TGCGCCAGCAGCCGCCGGATGGAGGGATTCTACAATGAGCAGTTCTTC. It is translated as CASSRRMEGFYNEQFF.

The chain couples TRBV2 to TRBJ1-3, with D tentatively TRBD1 (6 bases). The CDR3 contains 15 residues. Trimming removed 6 bases from V and 4 bases from J, with 16 bases in between. The V gene's germline CDR1 is SNHLY and CDR2 FYNNEI. This chain's CDR3 is CASSILTGGGNTIYF. The DNA of the CDR3 is TGTGCCAGCAGCATATTGACAGGCGGAGGAAACACCATATATTTT.

The rearrangement joins TRBV7-3 to TRBJ2-2; TRBD1 agrees at 7 bases. The CDR3 is 14 amino acids. Germline V CDR1 and CDR2: SGHTA, FQGTGA. J was trimmed by 2 bases and V by 9 bases; bases with no gene match: 6. CDR3 sequence: CASREGANTGELFF. The CDR3 DNA follows: TGTGCCAGTCGCGAGGGGGCCAACACCGGGGAGCTGTTTTTT.

This chain joins TRBV5-1 and TRBJ1-5, with D possibly matching TRBD1 (6 bases). In germline, CDR1 is SGHRS, CDR2 YFSETQ. V lost 1 base, J lost 3 bases, and 11 bases lay in between. There are 15 residues in the CDR3. The CDR3 loop is CASSLTTGNNQPQHF. In DNA form, the CDR3 reads TGCGCCAGCAGCTTGACTACAGGGAACAATCAGCCCCAGCATTTT.

This chain links TRBV5-1 with TRBJ2-5; TRBD2 is a possible D gene (5 bases). Trimming took off 4 bases at V and 2 bases at J, with 12 bases between the two ends. In germline, CDR1 is SGHRS, CDR2 YFSETQ. This CDR3 is 14 amino acids long. CDR3 amino acids: CASSPWTEQETQYF. The CDR3 DNA follows: TGCGCCAGCAGCCCGTGGACTGAGCAAGAGACCCAGTACTTC.